This TCR beta chain originates from a study of blood T cell repertoires in COVID-19. On the study more broadly: Acute-phase and convalescent COVID-19 samples originated in the United States, Italy and Spain. From T cells, B-cell-depleted T cells, or PBMCs came the material, which was cDNA or gDNA.

CDR1 is LNHDA and CDR2 is SQIVND in the germline V gene (reference sequence). The CDR3 is 15 residues long. The ends were cut back, 5 bases at V and 2 bases at J, with 12 bases in the middle. Authors' methods: Amplified reference gene primers provided the basis for estimating nucleated cell counts. Measured with immunoSEQ multiplex PCR; TCRdb has only the in-frame clones, and not every one. For V, J and clone size, that table is used; D and trimming come from the DNA. The table shows roughly 250,000 clones, with about 87% occurring only once. This sequence joins TRBV19 and TRBJ1-4, with D tentatively TRBD1 (6 bases). Specimen: peripheral blood. The TCR comes from a man aged 55 to 70 who had recovered from COVID-19. CDR3: CASSVTGPTNEKLFF. In DNA, the CDR3 is TGTGCCAGTAGTGTAACAGGGCCGACTAATGAAAAACTGTTTTTT. Supplemented by reference TRBV19 and TRBJ1-4, the full variable domain reads DGGITQSPKYLFRKEGQNVTLSCEQNLNHDAMYWYRQDPGQGLRLIYYSQIVNDFQKGDIAEGYSVSREKKESFPLTVTSAQKNPTAFYLCASSVTGPTNEKLFFGSGTQLSVL.